The present T cell receptor (beta chain) was sequenced within a study of T cells in women clearing cervical HPV infection. Germline values: CDR1 SGHTA, CDR2 FQGNSA. V lost 1 base to trimming and J lost 0 bases, with 8 bases between them. CDR3 length: 15 amino acids. This table comes from immunoSEQ multiplex PCR, and its TCRdb copy is limited to in-frame clones, with some not included. The sample data list 45,000 to 55,000 clones. As regards this clone: Read coverage stops 3 residues before the CDR3 terminus; the germline J gene supplies the remainder.

The TCR originated in a woman aged 18-70 years with a cervical HPV16 infection that either progressed to CIN3+ or cleared (not recorded which). The chain uses TRBV7-2 and TRBJ2-3; D is undetermined. Sequencing was done on a sample of blood buffy coat. The covered CDR3 bases are TGTGCCAGCAGCTTAGGCGGATATAGCACAGATACG. Its protein product is CASSLGGYSTDT. The CDR3 reads in full as CASSLGGYSTDTQYF.